Following are 32 T cell receptor beta chains from one sample sequenced in a study of T cell repertoires in cytomegalovirus infection. A single record per CDR3 protein comes from TCRdb applying MiXCR to the reads. The sample comprises around 740,000 distinct CDR3 sequences, less than 40% of which are singletons, and roughly 2.9% rests with the top ten. Sequenced material: PBMCs. The source of these receptors is a human donor in good health (CMV status not recorded). Some clones in this sample may be carry-over from other donors' samples.

The chain employs TRBV28 and TRBJ1-4, with D unresolved. The germline V gene has CDR1 MDHEN and CDR2 SYDVKM. V was shortened by 3 bases and J by 4 bases, with 12 bases between the two germline ends. The CDR3 is 15 residues long. CDR3 in DNA: TGTGCCAGCAGTTTGTCGGTTGGGTTTAATGAAAAACTGTTTTTT. Translation: CASSLSVGFNEKLFF.

The chain recombines TRBV6-6 with TRBJ2-7; TRBD2 might be the D (5 bases). V lost 11 bases, J lost 4 bases, and 12 bases lay in between. From germline, CDR1 is MNHNY and CDR2 SVGAGI (reference sequence). The CDR3 spans 11 residues. CDR3 sequence: CAHGGAYEQYF. CDR3 DNA: TGTGCCCACGGAGGAGCTTACGAGCAGTACTTC.

This clonotype has a handful of counts. V and J are TRBV28 and TRBJ2-4, with 9 bases lining up with TRBD1. Germline CDR1 reads MDHEN; CDR2 reads SYDVKM. This CDR3 is 14 amino acids long. Trimming took 8 bases from V and 3 from J; bases not matched to a gene: 5. This CDR3 is CASGGQGRKNIQYF. The CDR3 nucleotides read TGTGCCAGCGGGGGACAGGGCCGCAAAAACATTCAGTACTTC.

In the case of this clonotype: This may come from a read error, since a much larger clone is one base off. V is TRBV7-2 and J is TRBJ1-2, with 8 positions matching TRBD1. This CDR3 region has 13 residues. V shed 5 bases, J shed 6 bases, and the junction held 5 bases outside the gene matches. Germline CDR1 reads SGHTA; CDR2 reads FQGNSA. This CDR3 is CASSEQTGDGYTF. Here the CDR3 DNA reads TGTGCCAGCAGCGAACAGACAGGGGATGGCTACACCTTC.

The chain has TRBV20-1 and TRBJ2-1; 9 bases line up with TRBD2. The germline gives CDR1 DFQATT, CDR2 SNEGSKA (reference sequence). V lost 5 bases to trimming and J lost 8 bases; unmatched junction nucleotides: 13. The CDR3 extends over 15 amino acids. CDR3 amino acids: CSAPLQSGGHHEQFF. CDR3 nucleotide sequence: TGCAGTGCTCCCCTCCAAAGCGGGGGGCACCATGAGCAGTTCTTC.

The table lists this clonotype with a few counts. This chain uses TRBV6-5 with TRBJ1-5, with unresolved D. In germline, CDR1 is MNHEY, CDR2 SVGAGI. The CDR3 consists of 15 residues. V was trimmed by 4 bases and J by 0 bases, leaving 10 bases between them. The CDR3 loop is CASSLLANSNQPQHF. Here the CDR3 DNA reads TGTGCCAGCAGTTTATTAGCAAATAGCAATCAGCCCCAGCATTTT.

This clonotype was found a few times. V and J are TRBV27 and TRBJ2-1, with 10 bases fitting TRBD1. Germline assignment: CDR1 MNHEY and CDR2 SMNVEV (reference sequence). Trimming cost V 3 bases and J 8 bases; bases outside gene matches: 13. There are 17 residues in the CDR3. The CDR3 DNA follows: TGTGCCAGCAGTTTTATAACCGGGACAGGGGTATTCTATGAGCAGTTCTTC. Translation gives CASSFITGTGVFYEQFF.

This sequence joins TRBV29-1 and TRBJ2-5; 8 bases align to TRBD1. Germline V gene data show CDR1 as SQVTM and CDR2 as ANQGSEA. CDR3 length equals 13 residues. The V gene end was trimmed by 7 bases and the J gene end by 3 bases; junction bases not matched to a gene: 7. The CDR3 DNA sequence: TGCAGCGACCCGACAGGGGTCGAAGAGACCCAGTACTTC. Amino acid sequence: CSDPTGVEETQYF.

Turning to this clonotype: A read error may account for a junction end that differs from germline. The chain has TRBV7-6 and TRBJ2-1, with TRBD2 matching 8 bases. The CDR3 is 15 amino acids. Germline V gene data show CDR1 as SGHVS and CDR2 as FNYEAQ. The CDR3 DNA sequence: TGTGCCAGCAGCTCAGCGGGAGCGCCCTACAGTGAGCAGTTCTTC. This gives the protein CASSSAGAPYSEQFF.

This clonotype came up a few times. The genes are TRBV20-1 and TRBJ2-7, with TRBD2 matching 10 bases. CDR1 DFQATT and CDR2 SNEGSKA come from the germline V gene (reference sequence). The J segment lost 5 bases and the V segment lost 0 bases, leaving 10 bases of the junction unmatched. CDR3 length equals 16 residues. Here the CDR3 DNA reads TGCAGTGCTAGAGAGGGCCTAGCGGGAGAGGAAGACGAGCAGTACTTC. Protein sequence: CSAREGLAGEEDEQYF.

The chain carries TRBV12-3 or TRBV12-4 and TRBJ2-5; D possibly uses TRBD1 or TRBD2 (7 bases each). This CDR3 comprises 15 residues. V lost 7 bases to trimming and J lost 1 base, with 16 bases between them. CDR3 loop: CASTQGEGVQETQYF. For the CDR3, the DNA is TGTGCCAGCACCCAGGGGGAGGGGGTCCAAGAGACCCAGTACTTC.

The V gene is TRBV6-5, the J gene TRBJ1-4; no definite D call. The CDR3 is made up of 14 amino acids. Germline CDR1 reads MNHEY; CDR2 reads SVGAGI. V was trimmed by 0 bases and J by 6 bases, leaving 8 bases between them. As DNA, the CDR3 is TGTGCCAGCAGTTACTCGGGAAGAGATGAAAAACTGTTTTTT. Its protein product is CASSYSGRDEKLFF.

The chain carries TRBV19 and TRBJ2-7; D is perhaps TRBD1 (5 bases). Germline assignment: CDR1 LNHDA and CDR2 SQIVND (reference sequence). The V gene lost 1 base and the J gene lost 3 bases, with 10 bases spanning the gap. The CDR3 totals 14 residues. CDR3 DNA sequence: TGTGCCAGTAGTATAGGCGACAGAGGCTACGAGCAGTACTTC. Amino acids: CASSIGDRGYEQYF.

This clonotype was detected only a few times. The CDR3 is CASRTGYGNTEAFF. For the CDR3, the DNA is TGTGCCAGCAGGACAGGGTACGGAAACACTGAAGCTTTCTTT. The V and J genes are TRBV28 and TRBJ1-1; the match to TRBD1 covers 7 bases. CDR3 length equals 14 residues. V gave up 6 bases and J gave up 2 bases; unmatched junction bases: 6. The germline gives CDR1 MDHEN, CDR2 SYDVKM.

The chain is built from TRBV29-1 and TRBJ2-3; D possibly uses TRBD1 or TRBD2 (6 bases each). The CDR3 length is 15 residues. V shed 4 bases and J shed 4 bases, with 18 bases lying between them. CDR1 SQVTM and CDR2 ANQGSEA come from the germline V gene. CDR3 nucleotide sequence: TGCAGCGTTGTCCAGGGGTCGGGAGAAGCAGATACGCAGTATTTT. As protein: CSVVQGSGEADTQYF.

The rearrangement links TRBV11-1 to TRBJ2-7; D gene uncertain. The CDR3 runs 14 residues. V was cut by 0 bases and J by 3 bases, with 9 bases left in between. Germline values: CDR1 SGHAT, CDR2 FQDESV (reference sequence). CDR3 nucleotide sequence: TGTGCCAGCAGCTTAGCGTCCGGGCACTACGAGCAGTACTTC. Protein product: CASSLASGHYEQYF.

On this clonotype: It may be a read error: a sequence one base away is much more abundant. This chain uses TRBV28 with TRBJ2-5; no clear D. Germline-derived CDR1 and CDR2 are MDHEN and SYDVKM. This CDR3 contains 13 residues. V was trimmed by 2 bases and J by 5 bases, leaving 9 bases between them. The chain's CDR3 is CASSLGSVETQYF. In DNA, the CDR3 is TGTGCCAGCAGTTTAGGGTCGGTGGAGACCCAGTACTTC.

The genes are TRBV10-3 and TRBJ1-1, with 10 positions matching TRBD1. The CDR3 runs to 12 residues. Germline V CDR1 and CDR2: ENHRY, SYGVKD. The junction had 7 bases not matched to a gene; V was cut back by 6 bases and J by 12 bases. This CDR3 reads CAIRADRGGSFF. CDR3 DNA: TGTGCCATCAGGGCGGACAGGGGGGGATCTTTCTTT.

This clonotype has only a few counts. The rearrangement links TRBV4-1 to TRBJ1-6, with 8 bases fitting TRBD1. The CDR3 covers 16 residues. The germline gives CDR1 MGHRA, CDR2 YSYEKL. The trim removed 5 bases at V and 0 bases at J, leaving 3 bases unmatched. The DNA for the CDR3 is TGCGCCAGCAGCTCCACAGGGGGCTCCTATAATTCACCCCTCCACTTT. This sequence encodes CASSSTGGSYNSPLHF.

This chain connects TRBV7-8 to TRBJ2-1; D is undetermined. V gave up 5 bases and J gave up 0 bases, with 14 bases separating them. CDR1 is SGHVS, CDR2 FQNEAQ, per germline. This CDR3 spans 16 amino acids. In nucleotides, the CDR3 is TGTGCCAGCAGCATCCGGCGGTCGAGCTCCTACAATGAGCAGTTCTTC. It encodes CASSIRRSSSYNEQFF.

This CDR3 reads CSVAGQGLTYEQYF. The DNA for the CDR3 is TGCAGCGTTGCCGGACAGGGCCTCACCTACGAGCAGTACTTC. The V call is TRBV29-1, the J call TRBJ2-7, with 8 nucleotides matching TRBD1. CDR3 length: 14 amino acids. Germline CDR1 is SQVTM and CDR2 is ANQGSEA. V shed 4 bases and J 2 bases; nucleotides not matched to a gene: 7.

The chain carries TRBV7-3 and TRBJ2-3, with D hard to call. Germline V gene lookup returns CDR1 SGHTA and CDR2 FQGTGA. The length of the CDR3 is 14 residues. The germline V and J ends were trimmed by 8 bases and 2 bases, with 14 bases remaining between them. CDR3 in amino acids: CASGVGSFTDTQYF. The CDR3 nucleotides read TGTGCCAGCGGTGTGGGCTCCTTCACAGATACGCAGTATTTT.

Many counts were recorded for this clonotype. The chain carries TRBV7-2 and TRBJ1-3; 7 bases fit TRBD1. Germline V gene data show CDR1 as SGHTA and CDR2 as FQGNSA. This CDR3 spans 14 amino acids. The V gene end was trimmed by 4 bases and the J gene end by 4 bases; junction bases not matched to a gene: 4. The CDR3 nucleotides are TGTGCCAGCAGCTCGGGACAGCCAGGAAACACCATATATTTT. Protein sequence: CASSSGQPGNTIYF. Full variable domain (rest looked up from reference TRBV7-2 and TRBJ1-3): GAGVSQSPSNKVTEKGKDVELRCDPISGHTALYWYRQSLGQGLEFLIYFQGNSAPDKSGLPSDRFSAERTGGSVSTLTIQRTQQEDSAVYLCASSSGQPGNTIYFGEGSWLTVV.

The rearrangement joins TRBV5-1 to TRBJ2-7; D not resolved. This CDR3 is built from 13 residues. V shed 0 bases and J shed 2 bases, with 6 bases lying between them. CDR1 is SGHRS and CDR2 is YFSETQ in the germline V gene. As DNA, the CDR3 is TGCGCCAGCAGCTTGGACCTGACCTACGAGCAGTACTTC. It yields the protein CASSLDLTYEQYF.

This sequence joins TRBV18 and TRBJ2-1; 10 nucleotides line up with TRBD2. J lost 4 bases, V lost 5 bases, and 11 bases had no gene match. Germline assignment: CDR1 KGHSH and CDR2 LQKENI. CDR3 size: 17 residues. The CDR3 loop reads CASSERAGGPEYNEQFF. In nucleotides, the CDR3 is TGTGCCAGCTCAGAAAGAGCGGGGGGGCCTGAATACAATGAGCAGTTCTTC.

This clonotype appeared many times. This rearrangement joins TRBV7-3 to TRBJ2-5; D is ambiguous. The CDR3 length is 13 residues. Germline V gives CDR1 SGHTA, CDR2 FQGTGA. V was clipped by 1 base and J by 2 bases, with 5 bases between them. The CDR3 region has the DNA TGTGCCAGCAGCTTAAGCCGACAAGAGACCCAGTACTTC. Translation: CASSLSRQETQYF. The full variable domain, rest sourced from reference TRBV7-3 and TRBJ2-5, is GAGVSQTPSNKVTEKGKYVELRCDPISGHTALYWYRQSLGQGPEFLIYFQGTGAADDSGLPNDRFFAVRPEGSVSTLKIQRTERGDSAVYLCASSLSRQETQYFGPGTRLLVL.

The chain has TRBV27 and TRBJ1-2; D gene ambiguous. CDR3 size: 15 residues. V shed 5 bases and J shed 6 bases, with 19 bases lying between them. Germline CDR1 MNHEY, CDR2 SMNVEV (reference sequence). The CDR3 DNA sequence: TGTGCCAGCAGTCCCGCCGAGGTGTGGGTTCATGGCTACACCTTC. Amino acid sequence: CASSPAEVWVHGYTF.

There are a few counts of this clonotype. This chain links TRBV7-8 with TRBJ2-2; TRBD2 matches 12 bases. Trimming at V came to 2 bases and at J to 1 base, leaving 5 bases not matched to a gene. The CDR3 covers 18 residues. CDR1 is SGHVS, CDR2 FQNEAQ, per germline. The CDR3 protein is CASSLRLAGGLNTGELFF. CDR3 DNA: TGTGCCAGCAGCTTAAGGCTAGCGGGGGGGCTGAACACCGGGGAGCTGTTTTTT.

The rearrangement uses TRBV5-3 and TRBJ1-1, with no clear D. TRBV5-3 is identified as an open reading frame with a role that is uncertain. CDR3 length equals 19 residues. The germline V and J ends were trimmed by 8 bases and 4 bases, with 33 bases remaining between them. CDR3 sequence: CASSPTWEGLGGFSTEAFF. As DNA, the CDR3 is TGTGCCAGCAGCCCAACTTGGGAGGGCCTGGGCGGATTTTCCACTGAAGCTTTCTTT.

This clonotype was recorded at least ten times. The chain joins TRBV7-8 to TRBJ1-1; D unresolved. This CDR3 is 13 amino acids long. CDR1 is SGHVS, CDR2 FQNEAQ, per germline. Between the trimmed V and J ends, which lost 8 bases and 6 bases, there was a span of 16 bases. The CDR3 coding sequence is TGTGCCAGCGGATCGGGTGTAGGAGCTGAAGCTTTCTTT. It specifies CASGSGVGAEAFF.

This clonotype was picked up a small number of times. The V and J genes are TRBV10-3 and TRBJ1-6, with a weak D call TRBD1 (5 bases). Germline values: CDR1 ENHRY, CDR2 SYGVKD. The V end lost 2 bases, the J end lost 7 bases, and 12 bases lay between the germline ends. The CDR3 loop spans 15 amino acids. DNA of the CDR3: TGTGCCATCAGTGAGACGGGGGTCGGGAATTCACCCCTCCACTTT. Encoded protein: CAISETGVGNSPLHF.

The CDR3 DNA sequence: TGTGCCAGTAGTATTGGCAGTCCCTACGAGCAGTACTTC. It codes for CASSIGSPYEQYF. V is TRBV19 and J is TRBJ2-7; D is unresolved. Germline-derived CDR1 and CDR2 are LNHDA and SQIVND (reference sequence). V lost 3 bases to trimming and J lost 2 bases, with 8 bases between them. The CDR3 runs 13 residues.